These 24 T cell receptor beta chains came from one sample sequenced in a study of OX40 agonist ivuxolimab in advanced cancers. The repertoire was sequenced with immunoSEQ multiplex PCR; TCRdb's copy has only in-frame clones and lacks some. The sample records tens of thousands of clones, 70% to 90% being singletons. Sequencing was performed on CD4+ or CD8+ T cells sorted from blood, taken in a trial of the OX40 agonist ivuxolimab. These receptors came from an adult with an advanced solid tumor such as melanoma, head and neck, liver or kidney cancer.

The genes are TRBV5-6 and TRBJ1-4; D not resolved. This CDR3 has 16 amino acids. Germline loops: CDR1 SGHDT, CDR2 YYEEEE. The germline V and J ends were trimmed by 4 bases and 2 bases, with 15 bases remaining between them. The CDR3 DNA reads TGTGCCAGCAGCGAAGGACTGCGGCCCACTAATGAAAAACTGTTTTTT. Its translation is CASSEGLRPTNEKLFF.

The chain carries TRBV5-6 and TRBJ1-2, with D perhaps TRBD1 (5 bases). The CDR3 has 14 amino acids. V lost 2 bases and J 1 base, leaving 9 bases between the germline ends. Per the germline V gene, CDR1 is SGHDT and CDR2 is YYEEEE. The CDR3 sequence: CASSLVGLNYGYTF. CDR3 DNA: TGTGCCAGCAGCTTAGTGGGGCTTAACTATGGCTACACCTTC.

This chain uses TRBV4-2 with TRBJ1-4; D may be TRBD1 (6 bases). The length of the CDR3 is 16 residues. Trimming left V 1 base short and J 7 bases short, with 16 bases between. Germline V CDR1 and CDR2: LGHNA, YNFKEQ. The CDR3 spells CASSQGTTLGGEKLFF. In DNA, the CDR3 is TGTGCCAGCAGCCAAGGAACGACCCTAGGGGGTGAAAAACTGTTTTTT.

The genes are TRBV9 and TRBJ1-6, with D perhaps matching TRBD1 (5 bases). CDR3 length: 16 residues. Trimming cost V 0 bases and J 8 bases, with 15 bases left between them. Germline loops: CDR1 SGDLS, CDR2 YYNGEE. The CDR3 region has the DNA TGTGCCAGCAGCGTAGAGTCCTTTGGAGGGGATTCACCCCTCCACTTT. Its protein product is CASSVESFGGDSPLHF. The variable domain in full, completed from reference TRBV9 and TRBJ1-6, reads DSGVTQTPKHLITATGQRVTLRCSPRSGDLSVYWYQQSLDQGLQFLIQYYNGEERAKGNILERFSAQQFPDLHSELNLSSLELGDSALYFCASSVESFGGDSPLHFGNGTRLTVT.

The chain uses TRBV25-1 and TRBJ1-4; D is unclear. The V gene lost 1 base and the J gene lost 4 bases, with 10 bases spanning the gap. The CDR3 runs 15 residues. CDR1 is MGHDK and CDR2 is SYGVNS in the germline V gene. CDR3 loop: CASSESPGYNEKLFF. CDR3 bases: TGTGCCAGCAGTGAATCCCCAGGTTATAATGAAAAACTGTTTTTT.

This chain uses TRBV14 with TRBJ2-1; D is undetermined. Trimming took off 0 bases at V and 3 bases at J, with 12 bases between the two ends. This CDR3 is 16 amino acids long. Germline assignment: CDR1 SGHDN and CDR2 FVKESK. DNA for the CDR3: TGTGCCAGCAGCCAAGAGTTGCCGAGAGACTACAATGAGCAGTTCTTC. Protein sequence: CASSQELPRDYNEQFF.

The chain uses TRBV5-1 and TRBJ2-7; D may be TRBD1 or TRBD2 (6 bases each). Germline CDR1 SGHRS, CDR2 YFSETQ. The CDR3 sequence is 14 residues long. The germline V and J ends were trimmed by 3 bases and 4 bases, with 14 bases remaining between them. CDR3 nucleotides: TGCGCCAGCAGCTCCGGGGGCAGCCGGTACGAGCAGTACTTC. Protein sequence: CASSSGGSRYEQYF.

The chain uses TRBV27 and TRBJ1-2; D ambiguous. CDR3 length: 11 residues. V lost 10 bases and J lost 2, with 8 bases in between. Germline V gene sequence: CDR1 MNHEY, CDR2 SMNVEV (reference sequence). CDR3: CATGRNYGYTF. The CDR3 DNA follows: TGTGCCACCGGACGGAACTATGGCTACACCTTC.

This chain links TRBV5-1 with TRBJ2-3; 7 bases map to TRBD1. Germline CDR1 SGHRS, CDR2 YFSETQ. This CDR3 contains 14 residues. V lost 4 bases to trimming and J lost 2 bases; unmatched junction nucleotides: 4. As DNA, the CDR3 is TGCGCCAGCAGCCGGGGACAGAACACAGATACGCAGTATTTT. It translates to CASSRGQNTDTQYF.

The V gene is TRBV15, the J gene TRBJ2-6; D possibly corresponds to TRBD2 (5 bases). Germline CDR1 reads LNHNV; CDR2 reads YYDKDF (reference sequence). The CDR3 covers 16 residues. V lost 0 bases and J lost 0, with 6 bases in between. The CDR3 DNA reads as TGTGCCACCAGCAGAGATCGGGGCTCTGGGGCCAACGTCCTGACTTTC. Translated, it gives CATSRDRGSGANVLTF.

The chain has TRBV2 and TRBJ2-1; TRBD2 matches 15 bases. CDR1 is SNHLY and CDR2 is FYNNEI in the germline V gene. With 6 bases clipped from V and 15 bases from J, the junction kept 6 bases outside the gene matches. The CDR3 totals 13 residues. The CDR3 sequence is CASSAGLAGGPFF. The CDR3 nucleotides read TGTGCCAGCAGCGCGGGACTAGCGGGAGGCCCGTTCTTC.

For the CDR3, the DNA is TGTGCCAGCAGCCCGGGACTAGCGGGAGAAGAGCAGTACTTC. Protein sequence: CASSPGLAGEEQYF. The chain joins TRBV7-2 to TRBJ2-7; 14 bases align to TRBD2. The CDR3 is 14 amino acids. V shed 5 bases, J shed 7 bases, and the junction held 4 bases outside the gene matches. The germline V gene encodes CDR1 SGHTA and CDR2 FQGNSA.

The genes are TRBV6-5 and TRBJ2-7, with D tentatively TRBD1 (6 bases). V was shortened by 6 bases and J by 5 bases, with 14 bases between the two germline ends. CDR3 length: 13 residues. The germline V gene has CDR1 MNHEY and CDR2 SVGAGI. CDR3 in DNA: TGTGCCAGCAGCCGCGCTAACAGGGACGAGCAGTACTTC. Translated, it gives CASSRANRDEQYF.

The chain links TRBV7-8 to TRBJ2-1; maybe TRBD2 (5 bases). V lost 3 bases and J lost 0, with 9 bases in between. CDR1 and CDR2 (germline): SGHVS, FQNEAQ. The CDR3 is 15 amino acids. DNA for the CDR3: TGTGCCAGCAGCTTCCTCCGGGGCTCCTACAATGAGCAGTTCTTC. This encodes CASSFLRGSYNEQFF.

V is TRBV9 and J is TRBJ2-5, with TRBD2 matching 10 bases. Judging by the DNA end, TRBJ2-7 fits better; the J call may be wrong. The CDR3 runs 16 residues. Per the germline V gene, CDR1 is SGDLS and CDR2 is YYNGEE. CDR3 DNA: TGTGCCAGCAGCGGTCGGGCTAGCGGGGGCTCCTACGAGCAGTACTTC. Encoded protein: CASSGRASGGSYEQYF.

This sequence joins TRBV6-1 and TRBJ2-5, with 10 bases identical to TRBD1. This CDR3 contains 15 residues. Losses at the gene ends were 6 bases for V and 5 bases for J; bases not matched to a gene: 9. From germline, CDR1 is MNHNS and CDR2 SASEGT. CDR3 residues: CASRRGQGVGETQYF. DNA for the CDR3: TGTGCCAGCAGGAGAGGACAGGGGGTAGGGGAGACCCAGTACTTC.

V and J are TRBV5-4 and TRBJ2-3, with 8 bases matching TRBD2. Germline V gene sequence: CDR1 SGHNT, CDR2 YYREEE (reference sequence). With 5 bases clipped from V and 0 bases from J, the junction kept 5 bases outside the gene matches. This CDR3 region has 15 residues. CDR3 bases: TGTGCCAGCAGTCCGGGACTAGGGAGCACAGATACGCAGTATTTT. As protein: CASSPGLGSTDTQYF.

The chain recombines TRBV7-3 with TRBJ2-5; D ambiguous. The length of the CDR3 is 15 residues. Trimming took off 0 bases at V and 2 bases at J, with 10 bases between the two ends. From germline, CDR1 is SGHTA and CDR2 FQGTGA. The CDR3 bases are TGTGCCAGCAGCTTAACGGCCGAACTACAAGAGACCCAGTACTTC. Translation: CASSLTAELQETQYF.

The CDR3 DNA reads TGTGCCAGCAGTACCCCCTTGGGAGGGGCCAACGTCCTGACTTTC. This codes for CASSTPLGGANVLTF. The chain links TRBV27 to TRBJ2-6; D remains unclear. The CDR3 loop spans 15 amino acids. Germline CDR1 is MNHEY and CDR2 is SMNVEV (reference sequence). Trimming left V 5 bases short and J 4 bases short, with 12 bases between.

The gene calls are TRBV30 and TRBJ1-2, with TRBD1 identical over 9 bases. The CDR3 length is 16 residues. J gave up 3 bases and V 0 bases, and 8 bases lay outside the gene matches. In germline, CDR1 is GTSNPN, CDR2 SVGIG (reference sequence). The CDR3 nucleotides read TGTGCCTGGAGTGTAGGCCGGGACAGGGTGGACTATGGCTACACCTTC. Its translation is CAWSVGRDRVDYGYTF.

This chain uses TRBV5-1 with TRBJ1-1; the D gene is possibly TRBD1 (5 bases). Germline loops: CDR1 SGHRS, CDR2 YFSETQ. V dropped 4 bases and J dropped 6 bases, with 16 bases sitting between them. This CDR3 is built from 14 residues. The CDR3 protein is CASSPVGTEAEAFF. CDR3 DNA: TGCGCCAGCAGCCCCGTGGGGACCGAAGCTGAAGCTTTCTTT.

J is TRBJ2-3 and V is TRBV6-4; 7 bases fit TRBD1. The CDR3 extends over 15 amino acids. Per the germline V gene, CDR1 is MRHNA and CDR2 is SNTAGT. V trimming: 0 bases; J trimming: 8 bases; junction bases outside the gene matches: 8. This chain's CDR3 is CASSDSTGPLGTQYF. The DNA of the CDR3 is TGTGCCAGCAGTGACTCGACAGGGCCCTTGGGTACGCAGTATTTT.

The chain has TRBV1 and TRBJ2-7; the table calls TRBD1, which could not be checked here. TRBV1 is annotated as a pseudogene. This CDR3 is 15 amino acids long. The CDR3 region has the DNA TGCACCAGCAGCCAAGGGGGACAGGGGAGTGGGGAGCAGTACTTC. Protein: CTSSQGGQGSGEQYF.

The V call is TRBV18, the J call TRBJ1-2; D is possibly TRBD1 (5 bases). Trimming took 4 bases from V and 6 from J, leaving 12 bases between them. This CDR3 comprises 13 residues. CDR1 KGHSH and CDR2 LQKENI come from the germline V gene. CDR3 amino acids: CASSRTREDGYTF. The CDR3 coding sequence is TGTGCCAGCTCACGTACCAGGGAGGATGGCTACACCTTC.